This TCR beta chain appears in the sequencing data of a study of blood T cell repertoires in COVID-19. Study as a whole: T cells, B-cell-depleted T cells, or PBMCs supplied cDNA or gDNA.

In the original processing: Estimation of nucleated cell counts relied on the amplification of reference gene primers. Using immunoSEQ multiplex PCR, the repertoire was profiled, and TCRdb retains in-frame clones only, with some absent. The D gene and trimming were derived from the DNA, and the V and J assignments and clone size from that table. This table has around 400,000 clones, about 90% appearing once. Trimming shortened V by 4 bases and J by 3 bases, and 12 bases separated the two germline ends. The germline V gene encodes CDR1 SGHTA and CDR2 FQGTGA. This CDR3 spans 15 amino acids. Seattle enrolled patients during active infection and tracked them longitudinally.

The specimen sequenced was peripheral blood. The genes are TRBV7-3 and TRBJ2-2; TRBD1 might be the D (7 bases). The source of this sequence is a woman aged 55-70 years with COVID-19, enrolled during active disease. In nucleotides, the CDR3 is TGTGCCAGCAGCTCCCAGGGGGGTCACACCGGGGAGCTGTTTTTT. It translates to CASSSQGGHTGELFF.